The clone carrying this T cell receptor (beta chain) occurred once. Some clones are missing from TCRdb's copy, which holds only in-frame ones; the method was immunoSEQ multiplex PCR. There are about 110,000 clones in the sample; roughly four fifths occur only once, and about 7% lies in the top ten. The sample is drawn from a study of control samples from healthy donors and cancer patients. The CDR3 contains 15 residues. Germline V CDR1 and CDR2: SGHTA, FQGNSA. Trimming left V 5 bases short and J 5 bases short, with 16 bases between. The rearrangement joins TRBV7-2 to TRBJ2-4; D ambiguous. Sequencing used blood. The TCR was taken from a man between 18 and 29 years old in good health. CDR3 nucleotides: TGTGCCAGCAGCCAAGGATATCGTGGGGAAAACATTCAGTACTTC. Amino acid sequence: CASSQGYRGENIQYF.